The rows below give T cell receptor beta chains drawn from one sample of a study of blood T cell repertoires in COVID-19. Repertoires were generated with immunoSEQ multiplex PCR, while TCRdb's copy carries only in-frame clones and drops some. The repertoire holds some 48,000 clones, with about 81% as singletons. Sample: peripheral blood. These receptors were collected from a human donor with acute or convalescent COVID-19. The donor label of this sample is uncertain. CDR3s include the opening cysteine and the closing phenylalanine or tryptophan. Each record gives: V gene, clone size, J gene, D gene, CDR3 protein, CDR3 DNA. A D gene is named only where the DNA matches it firmly. Some rows have no size entry. The others give once, few or many, or a class for an expanded clone.

V gene: TRBV12-3/TRBV12-4; clone size: NA; J gene: TRBJ1-3; D gene: NA; CDR3 protein: CASSLGQGNTIYF; CDR3 DNA: TGTGCCAGCAGTTTAGGGCAGGGAAACACCATATATTTT
V gene: TRBV6-6; clone size: NA; J gene: TRBJ1-6; D gene: NA; CDR3 protein: CASSYSPRGGSPLHF; CDR3 DNA: TGTGCCAGCAGTTACTCACCTCGGGGGGGGTCACCCCTCCACTTT
V gene: TRBV7-2; clone size: NA; J gene: TRBJ2-2; D gene: NA; CDR3 protein: CASSYGRGPNTGELFF; CDR3 DNA: TGTGCCAGCAGCTACGGGAGGGGGCCGAACACCGGGGAGCTGTTTTTT
V gene: TRBV27; clone size: NA; J gene: TRBJ2-5; D gene: TRBD2; CDR3 protein: CASSHPGLATQYF; CDR3 DNA: TGTGCCAGCAGTCACCCGGGACTAGCAACCCAGTACTTC
V gene: TRBV11-3; clone size: NA; J gene: TRBJ1-1; D gene: NA; CDR3 protein: CASSLDQTGFATEAFF; CDR3 DNA: TGTGCCAGCAGCTTAGATCAAACAGGATTTGCAACTGAAGCTTTCTTT
V gene: TRBV19; clone size: NA; J gene: TRBJ2-4; D gene: TRBD1; CDR3 protein: CASSVGQDIQYF; CDR3 DNA: TGTGCCAGTAGTGTAGGACAGGACATTCAGTACTTC
V gene: TRBV19; clone size: NA; J gene: TRBJ1-6; D gene: NA; CDR3 protein: CASHSVLNSPLHF; CDR3 DNA: TGTGCCAGTCATTCGGTTCTGAATTCACCCCTCCACTTT
V gene: TRBV7-2; clone size: once; J gene: TRBJ1-4; D gene: NA; CDR3 protein: CASSSPGQGHEKLFF; CDR3 DNA: TGTGCCAGCAGCTCTCCGGGACAAGGACATGAAAAACTGTTTTTT
V gene: TRBV5-8; clone size: NA; J gene: TRBJ2-1; D gene: NA; CDR3 protein: CASSPDSNKQFF; CDR3 DNA: TGTGCCAGCAGCCCCGACTCAAATAAGCAGTTCTTC
V gene: TRBV12-3/TRBV12-4; clone size: NA; J gene: TRBJ2-5; D gene: TRBD1; CDR3 protein: CASSRGQGGTQYF; CDR3 DNA: TGTGCCAGCAGTCGGGGACAGGGAGGGACCCAGTACTTC
V gene: TRBV4-2; clone size: NA; J gene: TRBJ2-1; D gene: TRBD1; CDR3 protein: CASSQAGTGSYNEQFF; CDR3 DNA: TGTGCCAGCAGCCAAGCCGGGACAGGCTCCTACAATGAGCAGTTCTTC
V gene: TRBV28; clone size: once; J gene: TRBJ1-2; D gene: NA; CDR3 protein: CASSSQYGYTF; CDR3 DNA: TGTGCCAGCAGTTCCCAGTATGGCTACACCTTC
V gene: TRBV9; clone size: NA; J gene: TRBJ2-2; D gene: TRBD2; CDR3 protein: CASSVSGRAVTGELFF; CDR3 DNA: TGTGCCAGCAGCGTTAGCGGGAGGGCCGTCACCGGGGAGCTGTTTTTT
V gene: TRBV11-3; clone size: NA; J gene: TRBJ2-5; D gene: NA; CDR3 protein: CASSLGGRETQYF; CDR3 DNA: TGTGCCAGCAGCTTAGGGGGGCGAGAGACCCAGTACTTC
V gene: TRBV19; clone size: NA; J gene: TRBJ1-2; D gene: NA; CDR3 protein: CASSGGGSGYTF; CDR3 DNA: TGTGCCAGTAGTGGGGGGGGTTCCGGCTACACCTTC
V gene: TRBV25-1; clone size: NA; J gene: TRBJ1-2; D gene: NA; CDR3 protein: CAGPRSTAPDYGYTF; CDR3 DNA: TGTGCCGGACCCCGATCGACAGCGCCTGACTATGGCTACACCTTC
V gene: TRBV19; clone size: NA; J gene: TRBJ1-5; D gene: NA; CDR3 protein: CASRREGLGTYSNQPQHF; CDR3 DNA: TGTGCCAGTAGAAGGGAGGGGTTGGGTACATATAGCAATCAGCCCCAGCATTTT
V gene: TRBV7-9; clone size: NA; J gene: TRBJ1-1; D gene: NA; CDR3 protein: CASSLEDSKAFF; CDR3 DNA: TGTGCCAGCAGCTTAGAGGACAGCAAAGCTTTCTTT
V gene: TRBV3-1/TRBV3-2; clone size: NA; J gene: TRBJ2-1; D gene: NA; CDR3 protein: CASSPNQDSLYNEQFF; CDR3 DNA: TGTGCCAGCAGCCCAAATCAGGACAGCCTCTACAATGAGCAGTTCTTC
V gene: TRBV3-1/TRBV3-2; clone size: NA; J gene: TRBJ2-7; D gene: NA; CDR3 protein: CASSHSAEGYEQYF; CDR3 DNA: TGTGCCAGCAGCCACTCCGCCGAGGGATACGAGCAGTACTTC
V gene: TRBV4-3; clone size: NA; J gene: TRBJ2-1; D gene: NA; CDR3 protein: CASSQNREPYNEQFF; CDR3 DNA: TGCGCCAGCAGCCAGAACCGGGAACCCTACAATGAGCAGTTCTTC
V gene: TRBV3-1/TRBV3-2; clone size: NA; J gene: TRBJ2-7; D gene: NA; CDR3 protein: CASSQDAVALGVSF; CDR3 DNA: TGTGCCAGCAGCCAAGATGCGGTAGCGCTCGGGGTTTCCTTC
V gene: TRBV3-1/TRBV3-2; clone size: NA; J gene: TRBJ2-5; D gene: TRBD1; CDR3 protein: CASSQDRHRGATQYF; CDR3 DNA: TGTGCCAGCAGCCAAGACAGGCACAGGGGAGCGACCCAGTACTTC
V gene: TRBV19; clone size: few; J gene: TRBJ2-7; D gene: TRBD2; CDR3 protein: CASSIRAGGPYEQYF; CDR3 DNA: TGTGCCAGTAGTATCAGAGCGGGAGGCCCCTACGAGCAGTACTTC
V gene: TRBV5-1; clone size: NA; J gene: TRBJ2-7; D gene: TRBD1; CDR3 protein: CASSGGTGGVNEQYF; CDR3 DNA: TGCGCCAGCAGCGGGGGGACAGGGGGCGTCAACGAGCAGTACTTC
V gene: TRBV7-9; clone size: NA; J gene: TRBJ2-7; D gene: NA; CDR3 protein: CASSSPGAGYEQYF; CDR3 DNA: TGTGCCAGCAGCTCGCCAGGGGCCGGTTACGAGCAGTACTTC
V gene: TRBV7-2; clone size: NA; J gene: TRBJ1-3; D gene: TRBD1; CDR3 protein: CASSLVQGGGNTIYF; CDR3 DNA: TGTGCCAGCAGCTTAGTTCAGGGGGGTGGAAACACCATATATTTT
V gene: TRBV5-1; clone size: NA; J gene: TRBJ2-7; D gene: TRBD1; CDR3 protein: CASSLGTGNLYEQYF; CDR3 DNA: TGCGCCAGCAGCTTGGGGACAGGCAATCTCTACGAGCAGTACTTC
V gene: TRBV20-1; clone size: NA; J gene: TRBJ1-3; D gene: NA; CDR3 protein: CSASPSGTLSGNTIYF; CDR3 DNA: TGCAGTGCTAGTCCGTCCGGGACACTCTCTGGAAACACCATATATTTT
V gene: TRBV9; clone size: NA; J gene: TRBJ2-1; D gene: TRBD2; CDR3 protein: CASSVGEAGFNEQFF; CDR3 DNA: TGTGCCAGCAGCGTAGGTGAAGCGGGGTTTAATGAGCAGTTCTTC
V gene: TRBV6-5; clone size: few; J gene: TRBJ1-6; D gene: TRBD1; CDR3 protein: CASSYSTGGSNSPLHF; CDR3 DNA: TGTGCCAGCAGTTACTCGACAGGGGGTTCTAATTCACCCCTCCACTTT
V gene: TRBV7-9; clone size: NA; J gene: TRBJ2-3; D gene: NA; CDR3 protein: CASSLVDGSSKDTQYF; CDR3 DNA: TGTGCCAGCAGCTTGGTAGACGGGAGTTCTAAAGATACGCAGTATTTT